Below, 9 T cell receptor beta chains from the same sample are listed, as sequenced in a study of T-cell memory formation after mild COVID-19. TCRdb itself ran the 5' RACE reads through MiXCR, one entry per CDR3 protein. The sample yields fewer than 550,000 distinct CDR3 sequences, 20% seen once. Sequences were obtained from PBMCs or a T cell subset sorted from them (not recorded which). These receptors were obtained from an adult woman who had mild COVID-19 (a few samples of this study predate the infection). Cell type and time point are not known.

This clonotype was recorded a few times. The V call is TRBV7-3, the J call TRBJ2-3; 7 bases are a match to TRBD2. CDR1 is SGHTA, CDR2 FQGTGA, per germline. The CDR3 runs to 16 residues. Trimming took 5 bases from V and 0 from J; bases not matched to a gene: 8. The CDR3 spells CASSPTAGFSTDTQYF. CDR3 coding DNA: TGTGCCAGCAGCCCAACAGCGGGGTTTAGCACAGATACGCAGTATTTT.

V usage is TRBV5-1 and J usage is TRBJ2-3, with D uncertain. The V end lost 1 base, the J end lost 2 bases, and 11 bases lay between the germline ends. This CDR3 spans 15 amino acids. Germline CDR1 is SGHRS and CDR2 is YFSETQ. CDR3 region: CASSLQGSFTDTQYF. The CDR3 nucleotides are TGCGCCAGCAGCTTGCAAGGGTCCTTCACAGATACGCAGTATTTT.

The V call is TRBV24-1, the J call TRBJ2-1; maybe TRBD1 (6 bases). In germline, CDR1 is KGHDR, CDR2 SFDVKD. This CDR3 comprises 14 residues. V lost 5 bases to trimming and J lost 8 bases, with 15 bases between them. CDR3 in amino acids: CATSGGGPGDEQFF. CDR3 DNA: TGTGCCACCAGTGGTGGGGGCCCTGGGGATGAGCAGTTCTTC.

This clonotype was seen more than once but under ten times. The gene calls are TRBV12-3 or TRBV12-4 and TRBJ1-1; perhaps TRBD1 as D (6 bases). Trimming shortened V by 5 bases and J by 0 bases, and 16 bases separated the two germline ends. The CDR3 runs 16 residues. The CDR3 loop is CASSASLRGMNTEAFF. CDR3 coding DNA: TGTGCCAGCAGTGCTTCCCTTAGGGGGATGAACACTGAAGCTTTCTTT.

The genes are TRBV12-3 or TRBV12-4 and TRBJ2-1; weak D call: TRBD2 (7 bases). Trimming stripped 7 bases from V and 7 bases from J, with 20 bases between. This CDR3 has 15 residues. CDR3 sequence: CASTGEGGLWNEQFF. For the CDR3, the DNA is TGTGCCAGCACCGGGGAGGGGGGGCTTTGGAATGAGCAGTTCTTC.

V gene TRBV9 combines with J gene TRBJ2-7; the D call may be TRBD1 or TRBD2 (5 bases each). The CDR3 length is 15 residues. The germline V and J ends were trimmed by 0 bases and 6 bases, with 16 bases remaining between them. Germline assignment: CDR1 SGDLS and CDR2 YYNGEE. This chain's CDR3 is CASSVGPQVGSEQYF. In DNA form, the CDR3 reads TGTGCCAGCAGCGTAGGACCACAGGTGGGGAGCGAGCAGTACTTC.

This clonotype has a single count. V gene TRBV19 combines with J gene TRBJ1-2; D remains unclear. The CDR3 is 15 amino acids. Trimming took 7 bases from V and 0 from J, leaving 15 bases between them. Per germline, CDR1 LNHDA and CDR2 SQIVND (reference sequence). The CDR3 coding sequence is TGTGCCAGTACGCCCACCCACCTGGCTAACTATGGCTACACCTTC. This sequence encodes CASTPTHLANYGYTF.

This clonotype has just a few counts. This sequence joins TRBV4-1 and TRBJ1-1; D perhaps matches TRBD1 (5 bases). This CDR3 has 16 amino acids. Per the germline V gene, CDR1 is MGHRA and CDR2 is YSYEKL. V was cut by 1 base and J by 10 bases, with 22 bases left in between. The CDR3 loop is CASSQASGRLIPVAFF. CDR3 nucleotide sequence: TGCGCCAGCAGCCAAGCGTCGGGACGCCTAATCCCTGTAGCTTTCTTT.

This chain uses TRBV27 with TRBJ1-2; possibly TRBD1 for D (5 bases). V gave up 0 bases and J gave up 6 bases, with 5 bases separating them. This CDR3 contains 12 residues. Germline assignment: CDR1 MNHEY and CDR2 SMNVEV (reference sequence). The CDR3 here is CASSLSGHGYTF. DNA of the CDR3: TGTGCCAGCAGTTTATCGGGACATGGCTACACCTTC.